Each of the 12 T cell receptor beta chains below was sequenced from the same sample in a study of blood T cells in healthy people across ages. The use of a sample-barcoded 5' primer and a J-beta primer mix characterized a second PCR of about 7 to 12 cycles. A single record per CDR3 protein comes from TCRdb applying MiXCR to the 5' RACE reads. The sample lists about a million distinct CDR3 sequences; 45% to 60% were seen once. What was sequenced was blood. The receptors stem from a woman in her fifties or sixties in good health.

The rearrangement uses TRBV28 and TRBJ2-3, with D hard to call. Deletions cut 6 bases from V and 6 bases from J, with 13 bases between. Germline CDR1 reads MDHEN; CDR2 reads SYDVKM. The CDR3 is 13 amino acids. The CDR3, as DNA: TGTGCCAGCAGGACCCAAAACCGCGATACGCAGTATTTT. It encodes CASRTQNRDTQYF. Variable domain in full (rest from reference TRBV28 and TRBJ2-3): DVKVTQSSRYLVKRTGEKVFLECVQDMDHENMFWYRQDPGLGLRLIYFSYDVKMKEKGDIPEGYSVSREKKERFSLILESASTNQTSMYLCASRTQNRDTQYFGPGTRLTVL.

This clonotype was counted ten times or more. The chain combines TRBV5-1 with TRBJ2-7, with a weak D call TRBD2 (5 bases). The CDR3 has 14 amino acids. The germline V and J ends were trimmed by 4 bases and 4 bases, with 15 bases remaining between them. The germline gives CDR1 SGHRS, CDR2 YFSETQ. The CDR3 nucleotides are TGCGCCAGCAGCCCGGTTGGGAGCCCATACGAGCAGTACTTC. Its translation is CASSPVGSPYEQYF.

The V and J genes are TRBV28 and TRBJ2-7; either TRBD1 or TRBD2 may supply D (5 bases each). Trimming removed 8 bases at V and 3 bases at J, with 14 bases between. Germline V gene lookup returns CDR1 MDHEN and CDR2 SYDVKM. The CDR3 consists of 13 residues. The CDR3 DNA sequence: TGTGCCAGCGCTAAGGGACCCATCTACGAGCAGTACTTC. This translates into CASAKGPIYEQYF.

This chain joins TRBV18 and TRBJ2-4, with 8 bases that match TRBD2. The CDR3 sequence is 16 residues long. Germline lookup yields CDR1 KGHSH and CDR2 LQKENI. Trimming took 3 bases from V and 2 from J; bases not matched to a gene: 6. The CDR3 DNA is TGTGCCAGCTCACCTGCGGGGGGCAGCTCCAAAAACATTCAGTACTTC. Its translation is CASSPAGGSSKNIQYF. Full variable domain (outside the CDR3, taken from reference TRBV18 and TRBJ2-4): NAGVMQNPRHLVRRRGQEARLRCSPMKGHSHVYWYRQLPEEGLKFMVYLQKENIIDESGMPKERFSAEFPKEGPSILRIQQVVRGDSAAYFCASSPAGGSSKNIQYFGAGTRLSVL.

V gene TRBV5-6 combines with J gene TRBJ2-3; possibly TRBD1 or TRBD2 for D (6 bases each). Germline V gene lookup returns CDR1 SGHDT and CDR2 YYEEEE. The V end lost 4 bases, the J end lost 5 bases, and 17 bases lay between the germline ends. The CDR3 runs to 15 residues. For the CDR3, the DNA is TGTGCCAGCAGCCTCGTAGGGGGGTCGGGAGATACGCAGTATTTT. It is translated as CASSLVGGSGDTQYF.

The chain carries TRBV20-1 and TRBJ2-1; D uncertain. In germline, CDR1 is DFQATT, CDR2 SNEGSKA (reference sequence). The length of the CDR3 is 13 residues. Trimming removed 5 bases at V and 5 bases at J, with 13 bases between. The CDR3 loop is CSADDGLHNEQFF. As DNA, the CDR3 is TGCAGTGCTGACGACGGCCTCCACAATGAGCAGTTCTTC.

This clonotype showed up just once. The gene calls are TRBV2 and TRBJ2-7; 7 nucleotides agree with TRBD1. Gene TRBJ2-5 matches the end of the DNA better, so the J call may be wrong. In germline, CDR1 is SNHLY, CDR2 FYNNEI. The CDR3 sequence is 15 residues long. CDR3 residues: CASSQPGQPRETQYF. For the CDR3, the DNA is TGTGCCAGCAGCCAACCGGGACAGCCGCGGGAGACCCAGTACTTC.

The CDR3 spells CASSSAGGRADTQYF. In nucleotides, the CDR3 is TGTGCCAGCAGCTCGGCGGGGGGGCGCGCGGATACGCAGTATTTT. The rearrangement uses TRBV7-9 and TRBJ2-3; the match to TRBD2 covers 9 bases. Looked up from germline, CDR1 is SEHNR and CDR2 is FQNEAQ (reference sequence). The CDR3 contains 15 residues. The trim removed 4 bases at V and 6 bases at J, leaving 8 bases unmatched.

The gene calls are TRBV20-1 and TRBJ2-5; D possibly corresponds to TRBD1 (6 bases). With the DNA end fitting TRBJ2-7 better, the J assignment may be wrong. The CDR3 covers 11 residues. The V gene's germline CDR1 is DFQATT and CDR2 SNEGSKA (reference sequence). CDR3 bases: TGCAGTACCGACAGGCTCAACGAGCAGTACTTC. Amino acid sequence: CSTDRLNEQYF.

V usage is TRBV29-1 and J usage is TRBJ2-1, with TRBD2 matching 13 bases. Unmatched junction bases numbered 7, after V lost 4 bases and J lost 4 bases. This CDR3 contains 16 residues. CDR1 and CDR2 (germline): SQVTM, ANQGSEA. Here the CDR3 reads CSVVLAGGKHYNEQFF. CDR3 nucleotides: TGCAGCGTTGTACTAGCGGGAGGGAAACATTACAATGAGCAGTTCTTC.

The chain uses TRBV24-1 and TRBJ2-5, with TRBD1 as a possible D gene (5 bases). The CDR3 extends over 14 amino acids. Germline CDR1 KGHDR, CDR2 SFDVKD. Trimming cost V 4 bases and J 1 base, with 9 bases left between them. Here the CDR3 reads CATSDQGVQETQYF. For the CDR3, the DNA is TGTGCCACCAGTGACCAAGGGGTCCAAGAGACCCAGTACTTC.

A single count supports this clonotype. The chain uses TRBV7-9 and TRBJ2-3; 7 positions match TRBD2. V dropped 5 bases and J dropped 2; count of bases not matched to a gene: 10. Germline-derived CDR1 and CDR2 are SEHNR and FQNEAQ (reference sequence). This CDR3 spans 16 amino acids. CDR3 sequence reads: CASSPLALSATDTQYF. In DNA, the CDR3 is TGTGCCAGCAGCCCACTAGCGTTGTCGGCCACAGATACGCAGTATTTT.